The clone carrying this TCR beta chain was seen a few times. The antigen remains unidentified. The CDR3 sequence is 13 residues long. Looked up from germline, CDR1 is DFQATT and CDR2 is SNEGSKA (reference sequence). The V gene end was trimmed by 0 bases and the J gene end by 6 bases; junction bases not matched to a gene: 4. The sample belongs to a study of vaccination and CD4 T cells after COVID-19. General study findings and limits: Convalescent patient numbers were relatively low, with no early post-infection timepoints.

The treatment is: approximately 10-day PBMC culture with coronavirus spike peptide pools or control peptides (ViraFEST assay). Sequenced with the Oncomine TCR Beta short-read assay was DNA taken from cultured CD4+ T cells. TCRdb recomputed calls from the PCR reads with MiXCR, one row per CDR3 protein. The sample lists 18,000 or so distinct CDR3 sequences, around 60% occurring once. This receptor was obtained from a human donor who had recovered from COVID-19. The sequenced material came from CD4+ T cells from blood, cultured in vitro. The chain recombines TRBV20-1 with TRBJ1-2; 7 nucleotides line up with TRBD1. CDR3 DNA sequence: TGCAGTGCTAGAGACCCTAGGGGGCATGGCTACACCTTC. Translating gives CSARDPRGHGYTF.